This note documents a single TCR beta chain sequence. A read error may account for a junction end that differs from germline. The data stem from a study of T cells in Graves' hyperthyroidism and ophthalmopathy. From RNA transcripts, TCR beta CDR3 regions were amplified. With the HTBI primer set, the TCR CDR3 went through a first round of RT-PCR. TCRdb redid the calling of the multiplex PCR reads with MiXCR, one entry per CDR3 protein. Among just under 750,000 distinct CDR3 sequences listed, roughly a third were seen once. The CDR3 is 14 residues long. CDR1 is ENHRY and CDR2 is SYGVKD in the germline V gene.

The clonotype was recovered from a woman aged 40 to 49 with Graves' hyperthyroidism. Input material: blood. V usage is TRBV10-3 and J usage is TRBJ2-7, with D unresolved. The CDR3 sequence: CASSYLGGTYEQYF. DNA for the CDR3: TGTGCCAGCAGTTACTTGGGCGGAACCTACGAGCAGTACTTC.